A selection of T cell receptor beta chains follows, all from one sample in a study of identical twins' blood T cells. Each CDR3 protein is one row after TCRdb ran MiXCR on the 5' RACE reads. The sample carries hundreds of thousands of distinct CDR3 sequences, approximately 30% recorded once. Material: PBMCs. The receptors originated from a woman aged 18-49 years in good health. Each CDR3 is given with its conserved first and last residue. The D gene is left open where the match is weak. For some rows the clone size is stated as once, few or many, or as a class when expanded; others skip it.

V gene: TRBV11-3
D gene: NA
clone size: few
J gene: TRBJ2-2
CDR3 DNA: TGTGCCAGCAGCGTGCAGGGGAAGCTGTTTTTT
CDR3 protein: CASSVQGKLFF

V gene: TRBV7-9
D gene: NA
clone size: NA
J gene: TRBJ1-1
CDR3 DNA: TGTGCCAGCAGCTTACACCCCTGGTTGCCTTTCTTT
CDR3 protein: CASSLHPWLPFF

V gene: TRBV6-5
D gene: NA
clone size: NA
J gene: TRBJ1-5
CDR3 DNA: TGTGCCAGCGGCGAAAGGGAAAATCAGCCCCAGCATTTT
CDR3 protein: CASGERENQPQHF

V gene: TRBV5-1
D gene: NA
clone size: NA
J gene: TRBJ1-3
CDR3 DNA: TGCGCCAGCAGCTTGGCGGTAAGCTCTGGAAACACCATATATTTT
CDR3 protein: CASSLAVSSGNTIYF

V gene: TRBV20-1
D gene: NA
clone size: few
J gene: TRBJ2-3
CDR3 DNA: TGCAGTGCGGAAAAATTAACTAGCACAGATACGCAGTATTTT
CDR3 protein: CSAEKLTSTDTQYF

V gene: TRBV6-2/TRBV6-3
D gene: TRBD2
clone size: NA
J gene: TRBJ2-7
CDR3 DNA: TGTGCCAGCAGACTAGCGGGAGGCCCGCACACCTACGAGCAGTACTTC
CDR3 protein: CASRLAGGPHTYEQYF

V gene: TRBV10-3
D gene: NA
clone size: few
J gene: TRBJ2-7
CDR3 DNA: TGTGCCATCAGTGAGCCAGGTAGGGGTGACGAGCAGTACTTC
CDR3 protein: CAISEPGRGDEQYF

V gene: TRBV3-1
D gene: NA
clone size: NA
J gene: TRBJ2-2
CDR3 DNA: TGTGCCAGCAGCCAAGATCGACTGACTACCGGGGAGCTGTTTTTT
CDR3 protein: CASSQDRLTTGELFF

V gene: TRBV12-3/TRBV12-4
D gene: NA
clone size: NA
J gene: TRBJ1-5
CDR3 DNA: TGTGCCAGCAGTTTGGTTGGGGCGAGCAATCAGCCCCAGCATTTT
CDR3 protein: CASSLVGASNQPQHF

V gene: TRBV5-1
D gene: NA
clone size: NA
J gene: TRBJ1-1
CDR3 DNA: TGCGCCAGCAGCTTGTACCCGAACACTGAAGCTTTCTTT
CDR3 protein: CASSLYPNTEAFF

V gene: TRBV12-3/TRBV12-4
D gene: NA
clone size: NA
J gene: TRBJ2-1
CDR3 DNA: TGTGCCAGCAGTTTTTATGGGGTGTCGGGCATTGAGCAGTTCTTC
CDR3 protein: CASSFYGVSGIEQFF

V gene: TRBV3-1
D gene: NA
clone size: many
J gene: TRBJ1-1
CDR3 DNA: TGTGCCAGCAAAATGAACACTGAAGCTTTCTTT
CDR3 protein: CASKMNTEAFF

V gene: TRBV27
D gene: NA
clone size: NA
J gene: TRBJ1-6
CDR3 DNA: TGTGCCAGCAGAAGAATGTATAATTCACCCCTCCACTTT
CDR3 protein: CASRRMYNSPLHF

V gene: TRBV29-1
D gene: TRBD1
clone size: NA
J gene: TRBJ2-1
CDR3 DNA: TGCAGCGGGGACCCGGGACAGGGCTACAATGAGCAGTTCTTC
CDR3 protein: CSGDPGQGYNEQFF

V gene: TRBV5-1
D gene: NA
clone size: many
J gene: TRBJ1-1
CDR3 DNA: TGCGCCAGCAGCTTCCGGAATACGCTAGATGAGAAGGCTTTCTTT
CDR3 protein: CASSFRNTLDEKAFF